This T cell receptor beta chain was found in a study of cytomegalovirus exposure and HLA in healthy donors. The CDR3 contains 12 residues. Per the germline V gene, CDR1 is SGHDT and CDR2 is YYEEEE. The V end was cut by 2 bases, the J end by 3 bases, with 6 bases between. PCR involved 60 Vbeta and 13 Jbeta primers. Profiling relied on immunoSEQ multiplex PCR, and the TCRdb table lists in-frame clones only, not all of them. This sample yields about 130,000 clones, of which around 78% are seen a single time; 1.8% belongs to the top ten. Sequencing used PBMCs. This chain connects TRBV5-6 to TRBJ2-7; no reliable D call. The source is a woman between 50 and 59 years old in good health and CMV-seronegative. CDR3 loop: CASSFISYEQYF. CDR3 sequence (DNA): TGTGCCAGCAGCTTCATCAGCTACGAGCAGTACTTC.